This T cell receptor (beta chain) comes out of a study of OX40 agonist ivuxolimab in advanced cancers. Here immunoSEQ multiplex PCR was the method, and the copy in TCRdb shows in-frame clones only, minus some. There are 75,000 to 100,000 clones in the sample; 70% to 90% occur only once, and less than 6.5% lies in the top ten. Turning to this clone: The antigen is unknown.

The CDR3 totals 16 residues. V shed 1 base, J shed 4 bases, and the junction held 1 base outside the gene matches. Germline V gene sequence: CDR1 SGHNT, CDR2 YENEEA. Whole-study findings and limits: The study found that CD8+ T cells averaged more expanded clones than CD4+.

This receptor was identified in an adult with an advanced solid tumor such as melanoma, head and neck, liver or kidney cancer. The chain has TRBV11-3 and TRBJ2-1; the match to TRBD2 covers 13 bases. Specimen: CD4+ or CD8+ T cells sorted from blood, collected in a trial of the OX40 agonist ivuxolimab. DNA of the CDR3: TGTGCCAGCAGCTTAGGGACTAGCGGGGGTTACAATGAGCAGTTCTTC. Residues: CASSLGTSGGYNEQFF.